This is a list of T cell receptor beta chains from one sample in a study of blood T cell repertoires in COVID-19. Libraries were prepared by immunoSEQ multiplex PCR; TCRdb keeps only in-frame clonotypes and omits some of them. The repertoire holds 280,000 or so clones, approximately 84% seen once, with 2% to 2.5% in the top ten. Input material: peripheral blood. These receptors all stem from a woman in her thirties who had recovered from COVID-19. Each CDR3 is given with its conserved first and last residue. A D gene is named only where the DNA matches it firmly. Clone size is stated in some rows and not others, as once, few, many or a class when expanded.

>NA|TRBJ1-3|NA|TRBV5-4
TGTGCCAGCAGCTTGGACCCAAACAGGGTCTCTGGAAACACCATATATTTT
CASSLDPNRVSGNTIYF
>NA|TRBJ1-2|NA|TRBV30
TGTGCTGGCTCCGGGGGACCCTATGGCTACACCTTC
CAGSGGPYGYTF
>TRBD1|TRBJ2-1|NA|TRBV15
TGTGCCACCAGCAGAGACAAAAGGACAGGGCGGGATGAGCAGTTCTTC
CATSRDKRTGRDEQFF
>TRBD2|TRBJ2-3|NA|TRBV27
TGTGCCAGCAGTTCCGGATGGGGTGGGGGGGAAGATACGCAGTATTTT
CASSSGWGGGEDTQYF
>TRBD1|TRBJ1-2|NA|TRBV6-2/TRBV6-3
TGTGCCAGCAGTCCCGAGGACAGGTACTATGGCTACACCTTC
CASSPEDRYYGYTF
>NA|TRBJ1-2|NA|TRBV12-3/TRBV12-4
TGTGCCAGCAGTTGGAGGTACGTCTATGGCTACACCTTC
CASSWRYVYGYTF
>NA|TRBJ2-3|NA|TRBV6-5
TGTGCCAGCAGTTATAGGGGGGATACGCAGTATTTT
CASSYRGDTQYF
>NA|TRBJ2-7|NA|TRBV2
TGTGCCAGCAGTCAGTACTCCTACGAGCAGTACTTC
CASSQYSYEQYF
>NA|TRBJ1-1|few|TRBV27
TGTGCCAGCAGTTTATCTACAGGGTTGAACACTGAAGCTTTCTTT
CASSLSTGLNTEAFF
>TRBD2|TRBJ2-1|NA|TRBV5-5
TGTGCCAGCAGCTTGATAGCGGGAGGTATCTATGAGCAGTTCTTC
CASSLIAGGIYEQFF
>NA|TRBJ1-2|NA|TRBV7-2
TGTGCCAGTCTACAGGGACCGATTACTAACTATGGCTACACCTTC
CASLQGPITNYGYTF
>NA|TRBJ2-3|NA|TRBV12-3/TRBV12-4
TGTGCCAGCAGCTTCACAGATACGCAGTATTTT
CASSFTDTQYF
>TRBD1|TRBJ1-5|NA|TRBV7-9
TGTGCCAGCAGCAAACAGGGGTGGACGGAGCCCCAGCATTTT
CASSKQGWTEPQHF
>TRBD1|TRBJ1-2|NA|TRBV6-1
TGTGCCAGCAGTGAACGTTCCAGGACAGGGGTGGGCTACACCTTC
CASSERSRTGVGYTF
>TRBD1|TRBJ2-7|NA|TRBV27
TGTGCCAGCAGGAAACGGGACAGTTTCTCCTACGAGCAGTACTTC
CASRKRDSFSYEQYF
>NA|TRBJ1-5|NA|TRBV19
TGTGCCAGTAGCGATTACAGGAACAATCAGCCCCAGCATTTT
CASSDYRNNQPQHF
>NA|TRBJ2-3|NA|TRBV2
TGTGCCAGCTGCAGGGATACAGATACGCAGTATTTT
CASCRDTDTQYF
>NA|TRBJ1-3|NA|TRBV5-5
TGTGCCAGCACGGGACAACGAACGGGAAACACCATATATTTT
CASTGQRTGNTIYF
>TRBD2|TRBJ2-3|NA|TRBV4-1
TGCGCCAGCAGCCCTCAGCGGGGGCTCCGGGGCACAGATACGCAGTATTTT
CASSPQRGLRGTDTQYF
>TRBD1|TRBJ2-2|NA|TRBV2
TGTGCCAGCCTAGGGACAGCGAACACCGGGGAGCTGTTTTTT
CASLGTANTGELFF
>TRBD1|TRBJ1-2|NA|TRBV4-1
TGCGCCAGCAGCGCCCCGGGACAGGGGGCGCGTGGCTATGGCTACACCTTC
CASSAPGQGARGYGYTF
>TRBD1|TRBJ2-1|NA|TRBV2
TGTGCCAGCAGTGAGGACAGGGTATCTGAGCAGTTCTTC
CASSEDRVSEQFF
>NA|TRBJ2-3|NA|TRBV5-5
TGTGCCAGCAGCCAGGACAGTTCCGTGGATACGCAGTATTTT
CASSQDSSVDTQYF
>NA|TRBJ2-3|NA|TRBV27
TGTGCCAGCAGACCTAACGGGAAGGCCACAGATACGCAGTATTTT
CASRPNGKATDTQYF
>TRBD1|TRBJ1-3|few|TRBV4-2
TGTGCCAGCAGCCAAGCCCAGGGGGCGAGTGGAAACACCATATATTTT
CASSQAQGASGNTIYF
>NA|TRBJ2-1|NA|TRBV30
TGTGCCTGGAGTGCGGGCCAGGGTGCTAATGAGCAGTTCTTC
CAWSAGQGANEQFF
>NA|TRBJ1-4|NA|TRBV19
TGTGCCAGTACCGAAGGGGTTGGAACCGAAAAACTGTTTTTT
CASTEGVGTEKLFF
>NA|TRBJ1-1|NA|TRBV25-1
TGTGCCAGCAGAAGGGGGGGAATGAACACTGAAGCTTTCTTT
CASRRGGMNTEAFF
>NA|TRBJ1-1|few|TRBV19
TGTGCCAGTAGTGGGACTCAGGGTCGCTTGGGAGCTTTCTTT
CASSGTQGRLGAFF